The clone carrying this TCR beta chain was observed a single time. This sample stems from a study of Ad26.COV2.S vaccination and SARS-CoV-2 variants. Clones were sequenced by immunoSEQ multiplex PCR, and TCRdb holds only the in-frame ones, with some missing. This sample has hundreds of thousands of clones; around 89% occur once, and the top ten carry around 1.4%. As for treatment: around 19 received Ad26.COV2.S at low or high dose, single or two shots; about 5 received placebo; per-sample allocation not given. Sample collection was performed on day 63 after the first vaccine or placebo injection. The CDR3 totals 15 residues. CDR1 is SGHNT and CDR2 is YYREEE in the germline V gene (reference sequence). V lost 1 base, J lost 3 bases, and 7 bases stayed unmatched.

The clonotype was recovered from a person between 18 and 65 years old who received the Ad26.COV2.S COVID-19 vaccine or a placebo. Sequencing was performed on peripheral blood, taken in a trial of Ad26.COV2.S vaccine versus placebo. The rearrangement joins TRBV5-4 to TRBJ2-7; 7 nucleotides match TRBD1. DNA of the CDR3: TGTGCCAGCAGCTTGTGGCCCGACAGGGACTACGAGCAGTACTTC. It specifies CASSLWPDRDYEQYF.